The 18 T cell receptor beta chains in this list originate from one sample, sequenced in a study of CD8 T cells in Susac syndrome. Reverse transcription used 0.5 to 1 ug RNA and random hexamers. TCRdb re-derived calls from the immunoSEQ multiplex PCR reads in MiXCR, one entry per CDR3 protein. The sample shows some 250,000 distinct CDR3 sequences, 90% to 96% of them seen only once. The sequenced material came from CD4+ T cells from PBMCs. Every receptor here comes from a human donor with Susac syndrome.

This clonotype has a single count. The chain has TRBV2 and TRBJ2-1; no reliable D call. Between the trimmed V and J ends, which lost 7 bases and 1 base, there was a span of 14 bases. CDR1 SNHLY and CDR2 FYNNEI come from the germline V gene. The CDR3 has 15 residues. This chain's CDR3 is CASNGADKSYNEQFF. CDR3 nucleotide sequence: TGTGCCAGCAATGGCGCCGACAAATCCTACAATGAGCAGTTCTTC.

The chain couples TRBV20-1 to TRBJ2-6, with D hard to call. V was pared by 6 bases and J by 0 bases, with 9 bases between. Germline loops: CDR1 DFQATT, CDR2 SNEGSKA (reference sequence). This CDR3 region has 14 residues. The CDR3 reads CSAPLSSGANVLTF. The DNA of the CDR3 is TGCAGTGCCCCTCTTAGCTCTGGGGCCAACGTCCTGACTTTC.

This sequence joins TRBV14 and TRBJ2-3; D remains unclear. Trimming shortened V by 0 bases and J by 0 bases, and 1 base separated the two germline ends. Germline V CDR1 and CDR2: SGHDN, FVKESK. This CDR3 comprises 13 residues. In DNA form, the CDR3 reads TGTGCCAGCAGCCAAGACAGCACAGATACGCAGTATTTT. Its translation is CASSQDSTDTQYF.

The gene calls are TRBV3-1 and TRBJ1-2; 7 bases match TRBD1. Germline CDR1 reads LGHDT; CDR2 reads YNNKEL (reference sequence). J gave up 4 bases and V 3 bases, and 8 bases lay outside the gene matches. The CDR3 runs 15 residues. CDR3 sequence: CASSHRDSYFYGYTF. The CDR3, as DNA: TGTGCCAGCAGCCATCGGGACAGCTACTTCTATGGCTACACCTTC.

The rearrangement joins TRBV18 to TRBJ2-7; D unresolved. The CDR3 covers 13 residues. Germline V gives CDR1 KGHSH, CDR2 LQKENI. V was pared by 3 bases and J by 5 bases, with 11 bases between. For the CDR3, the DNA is TGTGCCAGCTCACCCGGGTCTCGAGACGAGCAGTACTTC. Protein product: CASSPGSRDEQYF.

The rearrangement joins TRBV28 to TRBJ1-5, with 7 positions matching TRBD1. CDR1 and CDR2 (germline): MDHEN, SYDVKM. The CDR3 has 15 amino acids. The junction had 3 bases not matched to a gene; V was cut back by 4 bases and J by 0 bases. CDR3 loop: CASSWGTASNQPQHF. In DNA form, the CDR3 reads TGTGCCAGCAGTTGGGGGACAGCTAGCAATCAGCCCCAGCATTTT. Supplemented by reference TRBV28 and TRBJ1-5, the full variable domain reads DVKVTQSSRYLVKRTGEKVFLECVQDMDHENMFWYRQDPGLGLRLIYFSYDVKMKEKGDIPEGYSVSREKKERFSLILESASTNQTSMYLCASSWGTASNQPQHFGDGTRLSIL.

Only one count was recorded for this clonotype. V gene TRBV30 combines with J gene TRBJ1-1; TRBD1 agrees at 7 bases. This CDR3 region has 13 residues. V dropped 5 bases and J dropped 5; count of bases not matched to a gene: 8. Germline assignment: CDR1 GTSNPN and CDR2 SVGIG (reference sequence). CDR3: CAWEQGHWTEAFF. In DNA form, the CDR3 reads TGTGCCTGGGAACAGGGGCATTGGACTGAAGCTTTCTTT.

The CDR3 coding sequence is TGCAGCGTTTCAATTCTAGCGGGGGAGGAGACCCAGTACTTC. Encoded protein: CSVSILAGEETQYF. The genes are TRBV29-1 and TRBJ2-5; TRBD2 matches 10 bases. V trimming: 5 bases; J trimming: 5 bases; junction bases outside the gene matches: 8. Germline CDR1 is SQVTM and CDR2 is ANQGSEA. CDR3 length equals 14 residues.

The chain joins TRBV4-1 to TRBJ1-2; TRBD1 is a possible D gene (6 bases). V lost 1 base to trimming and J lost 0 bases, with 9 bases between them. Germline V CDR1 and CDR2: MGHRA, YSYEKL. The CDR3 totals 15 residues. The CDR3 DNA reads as TGCGCCAGCAGCCAAGTACAGGGACCTAACTATGGCTACACCTTC. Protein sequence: CASSQVQGPNYGYTF.

CDR3 nucleotides: TGTGCCAGCAACAAGTTCGGGACTAGCGGGAGAAGTGGCACAGATACGCAGTATTTT. This sequence encodes CASNKFGTSGRSGTDTQYF. The chain carries TRBV11-2 and TRBJ2-3; 14 bases are shared with TRBD2. CDR3 length: 19 residues. In germline, CDR1 is SGHAT, CDR2 FQNNGV. The J segment lost 1 base and the V segment lost 7 bases, leaving 13 bases of the junction unmatched. Complete variable domain (other parts from reference TRBV11-2 and TRBJ2-3): EAGVAQSPRYKIIEKRQSVAFWCNPISGHATLYWYQQILGQGPKLLIQFQNNGVVDDSQLPKDRFSAERLKGVDSTLKIQPAKLEDSAVYLCASNKFGTSGRSGTDTQYFGPGTRLTVL.

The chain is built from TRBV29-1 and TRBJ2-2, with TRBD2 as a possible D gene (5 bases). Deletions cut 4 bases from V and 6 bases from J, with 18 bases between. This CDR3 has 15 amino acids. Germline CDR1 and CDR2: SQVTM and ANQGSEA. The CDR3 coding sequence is TGCAGCGTTGTTTTGCGGGCCCCAGCCCCCGGGGAGCTGTTTTTT. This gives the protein CSVVLRAPAPGELFF.

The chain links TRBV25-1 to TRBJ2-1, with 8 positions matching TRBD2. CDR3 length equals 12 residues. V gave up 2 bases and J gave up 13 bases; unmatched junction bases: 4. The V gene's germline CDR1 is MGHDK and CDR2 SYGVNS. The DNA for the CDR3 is TGTGCCAGCAGTGAACGGGGGGGAGCACAGTTCTTC. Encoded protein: CASSERGGAQFF.

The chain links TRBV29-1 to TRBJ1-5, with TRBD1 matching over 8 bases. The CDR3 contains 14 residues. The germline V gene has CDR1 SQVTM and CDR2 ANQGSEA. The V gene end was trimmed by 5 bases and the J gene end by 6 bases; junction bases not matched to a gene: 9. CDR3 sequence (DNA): TGCAGCGTTCTAGATGGCACAGGGGGTCAGCCCCAGCATTTT. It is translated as CSVLDGTGGQPQHF.

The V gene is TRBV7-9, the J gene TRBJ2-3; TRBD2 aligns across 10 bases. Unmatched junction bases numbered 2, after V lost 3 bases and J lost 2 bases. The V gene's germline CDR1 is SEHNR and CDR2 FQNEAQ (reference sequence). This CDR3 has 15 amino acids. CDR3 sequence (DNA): TGTGCCAGCAGCTTCACTAGCGGGGCCACAGATACGCAGTATTTT. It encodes CASSFTSGATDTQYF.

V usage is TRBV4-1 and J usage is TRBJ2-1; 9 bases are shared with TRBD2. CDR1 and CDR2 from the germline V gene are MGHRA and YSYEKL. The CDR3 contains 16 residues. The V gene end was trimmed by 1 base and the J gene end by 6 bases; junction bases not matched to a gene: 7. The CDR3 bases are TGCGCCAGCAGCCAAGTTGGGCTAGCGGGATTCAATGAGCAGTTCTTC. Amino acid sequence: CASSQVGLAGFNEQFF.

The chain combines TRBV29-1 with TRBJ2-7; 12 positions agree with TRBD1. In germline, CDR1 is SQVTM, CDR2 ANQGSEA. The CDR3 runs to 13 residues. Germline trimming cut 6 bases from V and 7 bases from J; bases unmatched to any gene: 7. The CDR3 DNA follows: TGCAGCGTCTACGGGACAGGGGGCATGGAGCAGTACTTC. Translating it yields CSVYGTGGMEQYF.

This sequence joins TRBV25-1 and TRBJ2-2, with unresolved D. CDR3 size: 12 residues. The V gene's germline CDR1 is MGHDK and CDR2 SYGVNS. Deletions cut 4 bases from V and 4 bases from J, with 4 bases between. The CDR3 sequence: CASSALTGELFF. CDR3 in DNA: TGTGCCAGCAGTGCCCTCACCGGGGAGCTGTTTTTT.

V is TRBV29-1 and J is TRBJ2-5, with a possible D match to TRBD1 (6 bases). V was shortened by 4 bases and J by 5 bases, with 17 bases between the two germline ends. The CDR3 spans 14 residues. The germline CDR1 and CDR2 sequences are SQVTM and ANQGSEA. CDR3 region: CSVGSRDTYETQYF. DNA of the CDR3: TGCAGCGTTGGCTCCCGGGACACATACGAGACCCAGTACTTC.